The next 15 T cell receptor beta chains were all read from a single sample in a study of blood T cell repertoires in COVID-19. Produced via immunoSEQ multiplex PCR; TCRdb's table is partial and in-frame only. The sample yields some 300,000 clones, about 87% seen once. The sample was peripheral blood. All receptors derive from a woman aged 30 to 39 who had recovered from COVID-19.

This sequence joins TRBV6-6 and TRBJ1-5; D is ambiguous. The V gene lost 2 bases and the J gene lost 9 bases, with 8 bases spanning the gap. Germline V lookup: CDR1 MNHNY, CDR2 SVGAGI (reference sequence). This CDR3 region has 12 residues. The CDR3 DNA sequence: TGTGCCAGCAGTTACCCCGCGGGGCCCCAGCATTTT. It codes for CASSYPAGPQHF.

As DNA, the CDR3 is TGTGCCAGCAGCGCCAACAGGAACACTGAAGCTTTCTTT. It translates to CASSANRNTEAFF. The rearrangement links TRBV9 to TRBJ1-1, with D hard to call. The V end was cut by 3 bases, the J end by 1 base, with 7 bases between. CDR1 is SGDLS, CDR2 YYNGEE, per germline. The CDR3 contains 13 residues.

There are a few counts of this clone. The rearrangement uses TRBV20-1 and TRBJ2-5, with D possibly being TRBD1 (5 bases). The V gene's germline CDR1 is DFQATT and CDR2 SNEGSKA (reference sequence). The CDR3 covers 11 residues. The germline V and J ends were trimmed by 4 bases and 5 bases, with 8 bases remaining between them. CDR3 protein: CSAKKGETQYF. CDR3 nucleotides: TGCAGTGCTAAAAAGGGGGAGACCCAGTACTTC.

The rearrangement uses TRBV5-1 and TRBJ2-5; TRBD1 might be the D (5 bases). CDR3 length: 15 amino acids. The germline gives CDR1 SGHRS, CDR2 YFSETQ. Trimming left V 0 bases short and J 2 bases short, with 11 bases between. CDR3 DNA sequence: TGCGCCAGCAGCTTGGTGACAGCCACACAAGAGACCCAGTACTTC. This sequence encodes CASSLVTATQETQYF.

Only a few counts were recorded for this clone. J is TRBJ2-1 and V is TRBV7-6; 11 bases fit TRBD2. Germline CDR1 reads SGHVS; CDR2 reads FNYEAQ. CDR3 size: 16 residues. The V segment lost 1 base and the J segment 4 bases; nucleotides outside the gene matches: 3. The CDR3 sequence is CASSLEGLAVYNEQFF. The CDR3 DNA follows: TGTGCCAGCAGCTTAGAGGGACTAGCGGTTTACAATGAGCAGTTCTTC.

This clone has a single count. The chain joins TRBV24-1 to TRBJ2-1; maybe TRBD1 (6 bases). Trimming cost V 2 bases and J 8 bases, with 21 bases left between them. The CDR3 sequence is 17 residues long. The V gene's germline CDR1 is KGHDR and CDR2 SFDVKD. The CDR3 region has the DNA TGTGCCACCAGTGATTCGTCCCGGGACATAATCCACGATGAGCAGTTCTTC. This encodes CATSDSSRDIIHDEQFF.

The chain combines TRBV28 with TRBJ1-3; D is perhaps TRBD1 (5 bases). Germline lookup yields CDR1 MDHEN and CDR2 SYDVKM. Trimming removed 3 bases at V and 0 bases at J, with 9 bases between. This CDR3 has 15 amino acids. The CDR3 DNA sequence: TGTGCCAGCAGTTTCGCGACAGCCTCTGGAAACACCATATATTTT. This codes for CASSFATASGNTIYF. Full variable domain (outside the CDR3, taken from reference TRBV28 and TRBJ1-3): DVKVTQSSRYLVKRTGEKVFLECVQDMDHENMFWYRQDPGLGLRLIYFSYDVKMKEKGDIPEGYSVSREKKERFSLILESASTNQTSMYLCASSFATASGNTIYFGEGSWLTVV.

V gene TRBV28 combines with J gene TRBJ2-2; 9 nucleotides line up with TRBD1. Germline CDR1 is MDHEN and CDR2 is SYDVKM. This CDR3 has 15 residues. Germline trimming cut 5 bases from V and 2 bases from J; bases unmatched to any gene: 3. This CDR3 is CASSQGQGNTGELFF. In DNA form, the CDR3 reads TGTGCCAGCAGTCAGGGACAGGGCAACACCGGGGAGCTGTTTTTT.

The V and J genes are TRBV10-3 and TRBJ1-2; no definite D call. V was shortened by 2 bases and J by 8 bases, with 9 bases between the two germline ends. The germline gives CDR1 ENHRY, CDR2 SYGVKD. The CDR3 contains 12 residues. CDR3 protein: CAISEPGNGYTF. CDR3 nucleotide sequence: TGTGCCATCAGTGAGCCAGGTAACGGCTACACCTTC.

This clone was seen once. The chain has TRBV5-5 and TRBJ1-2; the match to TRBD1 covers 7 bases. The germline V gene has CDR1 SGHKS and CDR2 YYEKEE (reference sequence). The CDR3 totals 14 residues. With V trimmed by 4 bases and J by 1 base, 4 bases remained unmatched. CDR3 sequence reads: CASSIRDSNYGYTF. In nucleotides, the CDR3 is TGTGCCAGCAGCATACGGGACAGTAACTATGGCTACACCTTC.

J is TRBJ2-5 and V is TRBV2; no clear D gene. Per the germline V gene, CDR1 is SNHLY and CDR2 is FYNNEI. V lost 6 bases, J lost 2 bases, and 7 bases lay in between. The CDR3 has 12 residues. The CDR3, as DNA: TGTGCCAGCAGGGCACGACAAGAGACCCAGTACTTC. This sequence encodes CASRARQETQYF.

V is TRBV2 and J is TRBJ1-1; maybe TRBD1 (6 bases). The length of the CDR3 is 14 residues. The V gene lost 7 bases and the J gene lost 1 base, with 13 bases spanning the gap. Per germline, CDR1 SNHLY and CDR2 FYNNEI. The CDR3 region has the DNA TGTGCCAGCACCAGACAGGCGCCGAACACTGAAGCTTTCTTT. Residues: CASTRQAPNTEAFF.

The CDR3 nucleotides are TGTGCCAGCAGCTCAGGTGGGCGCCGGGACATACCTGAAAAACTGTTTTTT. The encoded protein is CASSSGGRRDIPEKLFF. The chain combines TRBV5-4 with TRBJ1-4; perhaps TRBD1 as D (6 bases). The CDR3 length is 17 residues. Germline loops: CDR1 SGHNT, CDR2 YYREEE (reference sequence). The V end was cut by 3 bases, the J end by 7 bases, with 22 bases between.

The V call is TRBV6-4, the J call TRBJ2-1, with D possibly being TRBD1 (6 bases). Germline CDR1 reads MRHNA; CDR2 reads SNTAGT. This CDR3 is built from 15 residues. V lost 5 bases and J lost 0, with 11 bases in between. The CDR3 protein is CASSWDMSSYNEQFF. The CDR3 nucleotides read TGTGCCAGCAGTTGGGACATGAGCTCCTACAATGAGCAGTTCTTC.

The chain recombines TRBV6-5 with TRBJ1-6; the match to TRBD1 covers 7 bases. Germline CDR1 and CDR2: MNHEY and SVGAGI. The CDR3 sequence is 15 residues long. V lost 0 bases and J lost 7; bases outside the gene matches: 3. CDR3 amino acids: CASSYSEGGNSPLHF. The CDR3 DNA sequence: TGTGCCAGCAGTTACTCCGAAGGGGGCAATTCACCCCTCCACTTT.